This T cell receptor (beta chain) is drawn from a study of breast tumors, draining lymph nodes, adjacent tissues. Study-wide results and limits: Tumor repertoires ranked between lymph nodes and nontumor tissue in diversity, with V and J gene preferences. Most tumor T cells seemingly derive from lymph node, then expand in tumor. That most tumor T cells come from lymph nodes remained unproven. Luminal-like breast cancer showed significantly greater tumor-nontumor repertoire similarity than basal-like breast cancer did.

TCRdb passed the multiplex PCR reads through MiXCR, listing each CDR3 protein once. This sample has approximately 52,000 distinct CDR3 sequences, with around 45% found just once. From germline, CDR1 is GTSNPN and CDR2 SVGIG (reference sequence). The CDR3 is 10 amino acids long, termini counted. Remarks on this clonotype: No antigen is known for it. Given the absence of the conserved phenylalanine or tryptophan at the CDR3 end, a read error is likely. It is unclear where the CDR3 begins or ends on the DNA, so no DNA is shown, and the CDR3 is as TCRdb lists it.

V gene TRBV30 combines with J gene TRBJ1-2; TRBD1 is taken as the D call from the table, unchecked against the DNA. Sequencing input: breast tumor tissue. This TCR derives from a female donor with breast cancer. Some clones in this sample may be carry-over from other donors' samples. The CDR3 reads CAGRALSHFV.